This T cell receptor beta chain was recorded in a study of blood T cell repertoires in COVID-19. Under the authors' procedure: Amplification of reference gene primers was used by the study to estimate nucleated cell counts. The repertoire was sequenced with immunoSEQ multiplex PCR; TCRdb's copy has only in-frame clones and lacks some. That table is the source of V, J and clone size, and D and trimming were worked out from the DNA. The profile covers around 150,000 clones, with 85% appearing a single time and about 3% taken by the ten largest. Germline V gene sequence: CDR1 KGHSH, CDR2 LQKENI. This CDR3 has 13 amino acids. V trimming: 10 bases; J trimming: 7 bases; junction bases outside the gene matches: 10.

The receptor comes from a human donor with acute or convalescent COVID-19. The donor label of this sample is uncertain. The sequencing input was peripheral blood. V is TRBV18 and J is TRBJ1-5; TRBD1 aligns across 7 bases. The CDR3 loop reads CATGQDSGQPQHF. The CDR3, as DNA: TGTGCCACCGGACAGGACAGCGGACAGCCCCAGCATTTT.